This note documents a single T cell receptor beta chain sequence. Its target is unknown. Profiling relied on immunoSEQ multiplex PCR, and the TCRdb table lists in-frame clones only, not all of them. The data show roughly 120,000 clones, approximately 75% seen once. The time point: blood 2 weeks post-SBRT. Treatment reported: 15 Gy SBRT to primary tumor, nephrectomy 4 weeks later. This renal cell carcinoma was of the clear cell type. This record comes from a study of radiation and T cells in renal cell carcinoma. About the study: Nephrectomy followed 15 Gy stereotactic body radiation by 4 weeks. Study-wide results and limits: Top tumor clonotypes rose in blood 2 weeks post-radiation, then contracted. No pretreatment tumor biopsies were available for baseline clonotypes.

The V gene's germline CDR1 is SNHLY and CDR2 FYNNEI. The CDR3 totals 14 residues. V was shortened by 1 base and J by 8 bases, with 14 bases between the two germline ends. The rearrangement uses TRBV2 and TRBJ1-2; D unclear. The receptor was derived from an older woman with renal cell carcinoma. Sequencing was performed on blood, taken from a patient whose treatment included radiotherapy and nephrectomy. Here the CDR3 DNA reads TGTGCCAGCAGTGAAGGGTCTTCAACGGGAGGCTACACCTTC. It translates to CASSEGSSTGGYTF. Together with reference TRBV2 and TRBJ1-2, the CDR3 gives the full variable domain: EPEVTQTPSHQVTQMGQEVILRCVPISNHLYFYWYRQILGQKVEFLVSFYNNEISEKSEIFDDQFSVERPDGSNFTLKIRSTKLEDSAMYFCASSEGSSTGGYTFGSGTRLTVV.